The rows below give T cell receptor beta chains drawn from one sample of a study of technical replicates of blood from a few donors. The data were produced by immunoSEQ multiplex PCR, yet TCRdb's version contains in-frame clones alone and is incomplete. The sample consists of about 70,000 clones, approximately 83% of them appearing once. The specimen was PBMCs. All receptors derive from a human donor in good health. Some clones in this sample may be carry-over from other donors' samples. CDR3s include the opening cysteine and the closing phenylalanine or tryptophan. A D gene is named only where the DNA matches it firmly. Clone size, where shown, is once, few, many, or a class for clones that have expanded.

CDR3 length: 17; J gene: TRBJ2-2; clone size: NA; D gene: TRBD1; V gene: TRBV15; CDR3 protein: CATSRGTGTGYTGELFF; CDR3 DNA: TGTGCCACCAGCAGGGGAACCGGGACAGGGTACACCGGGGAGCTGTTTTTT
CDR3 length: 13; J gene: TRBJ2-5; clone size: NA; D gene: NA; V gene: TRBV5-4; CDR3 protein: CASSLPDQETQYF; CDR3 DNA: TGTGCCAGCAGCCTCCCCGACCAAGAGACCCAGTACTTC
CDR3 length: 16; J gene: TRBJ2-5; clone size: once; D gene: NA; V gene: TRBV9; CDR3 protein: CASSTGAGRAQETQYF; CDR3 DNA: TGTGCCAGCAGCACGGGCGCGGGAAGGGCCCAAGAGACCCAGTACTTC
CDR3 length: 13; J gene: TRBJ1-1; clone size: once; D gene: NA; V gene: TRBV10-3; CDR3 protein: CAITGSQLTEAFF; CDR3 DNA: TGTGCCATCACTGGTTCTCAGTTAACTGAAGCTTTCTTT
CDR3 length: 15; J gene: TRBJ1-1; clone size: NA; D gene: NA; V gene: TRBV6-5; CDR3 protein: CASSYSDSSNTEAFF; CDR3 DNA: TGTGCCAGCAGTTACTCGGACAGTTCGAACACTGAAGCTTTCTTT
CDR3 length: 15; J gene: TRBJ2-7; clone size: NA; D gene: TRBD1; V gene: TRBV18; CDR3 protein: CASSHTGTGPYEQYF; CDR3 DNA: TGTGCCAGCTCACATACCGGGACAGGACCCTACGAGCAGTACTTC
CDR3 length: 13; J gene: TRBJ2-7; clone size: once; D gene: TRBD1; V gene: TRBV6-5; CDR3 protein: CASSRDSPYEQYF; CDR3 DNA: TGTGCCAGCAGCCGGGACAGCCCCTACGAGCAGTACTTC
CDR3 length: 14; J gene: TRBJ2-3; clone size: NA; D gene: NA; V gene: TRBV4-3; CDR3 protein: CASSLRGGTDTQYF; CDR3 DNA: TGCGCCAGCAGCCTGCGGGGCGGGACAGATACGCAGTATTTT
CDR3 length: 16; J gene: TRBJ1-2; clone size: once; D gene: NA; V gene: TRBV4-2; CDR3 protein: CASSQEISGTHYGYTF; CDR3 DNA: TGTGCCAGCAGCCAAGAAATTTCCGGGACTCACTATGGCTACACCTTC
CDR3 length: 14; J gene: TRBJ1-1; clone size: NA; D gene: NA; V gene: TRBV5-1; CDR3 protein: CASSLRQGAIEAFF; CDR3 DNA: TGCGCCAGCAGCTTGAGGCAGGGTGCGATTGAAGCTTTCTTT
CDR3 length: 14; J gene: TRBJ2-3; clone size: NA; D gene: TRBD1; V gene: TRBV6-1; CDR3 protein: CASSLDRGTDTQYF; CDR3 DNA: TGTGCCAGCAGTTTGGACAGGGGGACAGATACGCAGTATTTT
CDR3 length: 15; J gene: TRBJ2-1; clone size: once; D gene: NA; V gene: TRBV7-7; CDR3 protein: CASSPGVAVSPEQFF; CDR3 DNA: TGTGCCAGCAGCCCCGGGGTAGCGGTATCCCCTGAGCAGTTCTTC
CDR3 length: 14; J gene: TRBJ2-3; clone size: NA; D gene: TRBD1; V gene: TRBV2; CDR3 protein: CASSGRGRRDTQYF; CDR3 DNA: TGTGCCAGCAGTGGCAGGGGGCGAAGAGATACGCAGTATTTT
CDR3 length: 15; J gene: TRBJ1-2; clone size: NA; D gene: TRBD1; V gene: TRBV13; CDR3 protein: CASSYQGGIQYGYTF; CDR3 DNA: TGTGCCAGCAGCTACCAGGGGGGTATACAGTATGGCTACACCTTC
CDR3 length: 15; J gene: TRBJ2-1; clone size: NA; D gene: NA; V gene: TRBV13; CDR3 protein: CASSLDTSSYNEQFF; CDR3 DNA: TGTGCCAGCAGCCTAGATACGAGCTCCTACAATGAGCAGTTCTTC
CDR3 length: 14; J gene: TRBJ1-1; clone size: NA; D gene: TRBD1; V gene: TRBV5-4; CDR3 protein: CASSTRTGGTEAFF; CDR3 DNA: TGTGCCAGCAGCACCCGGACAGGAGGCACTGAAGCTTTCTTT
CDR3 length: 18; J gene: TRBJ2-2; clone size: NA; D gene: NA; V gene: TRBV11-3; CDR3 protein: CASSLDQRGTSRTGELFF; CDR3 DNA: TGTGCCAGCAGCTTAGATCAACGGGGGACTTCGCGTACCGGGGAGCTGTTTTTT
CDR3 length: 11; J gene: TRBJ1-2; clone size: NA; D gene: NA; V gene: TRBV21-1; CDR3 protein: CASSKEGGYTF; CDR3 DNA: TGTGCCAGCAGCAAAGAGGGGGGCTACACCTTC
CDR3 length: 15; J gene: TRBJ1-6; clone size: NA; D gene: NA; V gene: TRBV4-1; CDR3 protein: CASGMGQGNGSPLHF; CDR3 DNA: TGCGCCAGCGGGATGGGTCAGGGAAACGGTTCACCCCTCCACTTT
CDR3 length: 14; J gene: TRBJ1-5; clone size: once; D gene: NA; V gene: TRBV28; CDR3 protein: CASTQGYSNQPQHF; CDR3 DNA: TGTGCCAGCACCCAGGGATATAGCAATCAGCCCCAGCATTTT
CDR3 length: 15; J gene: TRBJ2-1; clone size: NA; D gene: TRBD2; V gene: TRBV7-3; CDR3 protein: CASSLGLAGVNEQFF; CDR3 DNA: TGTGCCAGCAGCTTGGGACTAGCGGGAGTAAATGAGCAGTTCTTC
CDR3 length: 17; J gene: TRBJ2-2; clone size: NA; D gene: NA; V gene: TRBV7-6; CDR3 protein: CASSLVSTVVGTGELFF; CDR3 DNA: TGTGCCAGCAGCTTAGTGAGCACGGTGGTTGGCACCGGGGAGCTGTTTTTT
CDR3 length: 13; J gene: TRBJ2-5; clone size: few; D gene: TRBD1; V gene: TRBV18; CDR3 protein: CASSPRGLETQYF; CDR3 DNA: TGTGCCAGCTCACCGAGGGGGCTAGAGACCCAGTACTTC
CDR3 length: 15; J gene: TRBJ2-3; clone size: NA; D gene: NA; V gene: TRBV7-2; CDR3 protein: CASSQIRERTDTQYF; CDR3 DNA: TGTGCCAGCAGCCAAATTCGGGAACGCACAGATACGCAGTATTTT
CDR3 length: 13; J gene: TRBJ1-1; clone size: NA; D gene: NA; V gene: TRBV6-4; CDR3 protein: CASSDSPSTEAFF; CDR3 DNA: TGTGCCAGCAGTGACTCCCCCAGCACTGAAGCTTTCTTT
CDR3 length: 17; J gene: TRBJ2-3; clone size: once; D gene: NA; V gene: TRBV9; CDR3 protein: CASSRSGRLASTDTQYF; CDR3 DNA: TGTGCCAGCAGCCGTAGCGGAAGGTTAGCTAGCACAGATACGCAGTATTTT
CDR3 length: 11; J gene: TRBJ2-1; clone size: NA; D gene: NA; V gene: TRBV20-1; CDR3 protein: CSYRAINEQFF; CDR3 DNA: TGCAGCTACAGGGCAATCAATGAGCAGTTCTTC
CDR3 length: 14; J gene: TRBJ2-1; clone size: NA; D gene: TRBD2; V gene: TRBV5-5; CDR3 protein: CASSFVGGNNEQFF; CDR3 DNA: TGTGCCAGCAGCTTTGTCGGGGGGAACAATGAGCAGTTCTTC
CDR3 length: 15; J gene: TRBJ1-5; clone size: NA; D gene: TRBD1; V gene: TRBV18; CDR3 protein: CASQEGGSSNQPQHF; CDR3 DNA: TGTGCCAGCCAAGAAGGGGGCAGCTCCAATCAGCCCCAGCATTTT
CDR3 length: 13; J gene: TRBJ1-4; clone size: NA; D gene: TRBD1; V gene: TRBV5-1; CDR3 protein: CASSGDRGGKLFF; CDR3 DNA: TGCGCCAGCAGCGGGGACAGGGGGGGAAAACTGTTTTTT
CDR3 length: 20; J gene: TRBJ2-7; clone size: once; D gene: NA; V gene: TRBV12-1; CDR3 protein: CASSTSGGRDRESSSYEQYF; CDR3 DNA: TGTGCCAGCAGCACTTCTGGTGGTCGGGACAGGGAGAGCAGCTCCTACGAGCAGTACTTC
CDR3 length: 14; J gene: TRBJ2-7; clone size: few; D gene: TRBD2; V gene: TRBV6-5; CDR3 protein: CASSRLAGAYEQYF; CDR3 DNA: TGTGCCAGCAGTAGACTAGCGGGAGCTTACGAGCAGTACTTC
CDR3 length: 14; J gene: TRBJ1-2; clone size: NA; D gene: NA; V gene: TRBV5-5; CDR3 protein: CASSPGGGKYGYTF; CDR3 DNA: TGTGCCAGCAGCCCCGGGGGGGGGAAATATGGCTACACCTTC
CDR3 length: 14; J gene: TRBJ2-7; clone size: NA; D gene: TRBD2; V gene: TRBV5-6; CDR3 protein: CASSLTSGAYEQYF; CDR3 DNA: TGTGCCAGCAGCTTGACTAGCGGGGCCTACGAGCAGTACTTC
CDR3 length: 15; J gene: TRBJ2-1; clone size: NA; D gene: TRBD2; V gene: TRBV5-1; CDR3 protein: CASSRTSGSLDEQFF; CDR3 DNA: TGCGCCAGCAGCAGAACTAGCGGGAGTCTAGATGAGCAGTTCTTC
CDR3 length: 12; J gene: TRBJ2-3; clone size: once; D gene: NA; V gene: TRBV5-1; CDR3 protein: CASSLVRDTQYF; CDR3 DNA: TGCGCCAGCAGCTTGGTCAGAGATACGCAGTATTTT
CDR3 length: 13; J gene: TRBJ1-4; clone size: NA; D gene: NA; V gene: TRBV10-3; CDR3 protein: CAITDKEGEKLFF; CDR3 DNA: TGTGCCATCACGGACAAAGAAGGGGAAAAACTGTTTTTT
CDR3 length: 15; J gene: TRBJ1-2; clone size: NA; D gene: NA; V gene: TRBV7-2; CDR3 protein: CASRPAGQLNYGYTF; CDR3 DNA: TGTGCCAGCAGGCCCGCGGGGCAGTTAAACTATGGCTACACCTTC
CDR3 length: 12; J gene: TRBJ2-2; clone size: once; D gene: NA; V gene: TRBV5-6; CDR3 protein: CASSRDTGELFF; CDR3 DNA: TGTGCCAGCAGCCGGGACACCGGGGAGCTGTTTTTT
CDR3 length: 17; J gene: TRBJ2-3; clone size: NA; D gene: TRBD2; V gene: TRBV27; CDR3 protein: CASSTGLAGEHTDTQYF; CDR3 DNA: TGTGCCAGCAGTACTGGACTAGCGGGGGAACACACAGATACGCAGTATTTT
CDR3 length: 15; J gene: TRBJ2-7; clone size: NA; D gene: TRBD1; V gene: TRBV7-2; CDR3 protein: CASSHDQGDWDEQYF; CDR3 DNA: TGTGCCAGCAGCCATGACCAGGGGGATTGGGACGAGCAGTACTTC
CDR3 length: 10; J gene: TRBJ1-4; clone size: few; D gene: NA; V gene: TRBV29-1; CDR3 protein: CSAGAEKLFF; CDR3 DNA: TGCAGCGCTGGGGCTGAAAAACTGTTTTTT
CDR3 length: 16; J gene: TRBJ2-5; clone size: NA; D gene: NA; V gene: TRBV4-2; CDR3 protein: CASSQGGGSGQETQYF; CDR3 DNA: TGTGCCAGCAGCCAAGGAGGAGGGAGTGGCCAAGAGACCCAGTACTTC
CDR3 length: 16; J gene: TRBJ2-3; clone size: NA; D gene: NA; V gene: TRBV5-1; CDR3 protein: CASSSLPMGATDTQYF; CDR3 DNA: TGCGCCAGCAGCTCGCTCCCTATGGGCGCCACAGATACGCAGTATTTT
CDR3 length: 13; J gene: TRBJ1-2; clone size: NA; D gene: NA; V gene: TRBV6-6; CDR3 protein: CASLEGRSSGYTF; CDR3 DNA: TGTGCCAGCTTGGAGGGAAGGTCATCGGGCTACACCTTC
CDR3 length: 14; J gene: TRBJ2-7; clone size: NA; D gene: NA; V gene: TRBV9; CDR3 protein: CASSQGPSSYEQYF; CDR3 DNA: TGTGCCAGCAGCCAGGGCCCCAGCTCCTACGAGCAGTACTTC
CDR3 length: 15; J gene: TRBJ1-2; clone size: NA; D gene: TRBD1; V gene: TRBV10-3; CDR3 protein: CAISRRGLANYGYTF; CDR3 DNA: TGTGCCATCAGTCGCAGGGGGTTAGCTAACTATGGCTACACCTTC
CDR3 length: 15; J gene: TRBJ2-1; clone size: once; D gene: NA; V gene: TRBV6-1; CDR3 protein: CASSALTGSYNEQFF; CDR3 DNA: TGTGCCAGCAGTGCGTTGACGGGCTCCTACAATGAGCAGTTCTTC
CDR3 length: 14; J gene: TRBJ2-7; clone size: NA; D gene: TRBD2; V gene: TRBV29-1; CDR3 protein: CSGRGGTAVYEQYF; CDR3 DNA: TGCAGCGGACGGGGGGGGACGGCGGTATACGAGCAGTACTTC
CDR3 length: 17; J gene: TRBJ2-3; clone size: few; D gene: TRBD2; V gene: TRBV4-3; CDR3 protein: CASSQGIGGGYTDTQYF; CDR3 DNA: TGCGCCAGCAGCCAGGGGATCGGGGGGGGATACACAGATACGCAGTATTTT
CDR3 length: 16; J gene: TRBJ2-3; clone size: once; D gene: NA; V gene: TRBV2; CDR3 protein: CASTPSRRKGTDTQYF; CDR3 DNA: TGTGCCAGCACCCCAAGTCGGAGGAAAGGCACAGATACGCAGTATTTT